The sequence of this TCR beta chain was determined in a study of blood T cell repertoires in COVID-19. Study details: From the United States, Italy and Spain came samples of acute and convalescent COVID-19. Nucleic acid was either cDNA or gDNA, and it came from T cells, B-cell-depleted T cells, or PBMCs.

The CDR3 has 16 amino acids. Unmatched junction bases numbered 8, after V lost 4 bases and J lost 3 bases. Per the germline V gene, CDR1 is SGDLS and CDR2 is YYNGEE. Study processing details: Using reference gene primer amplification, nucleated cell counts were estimated. Data came from immunoSEQ multiplex PCR; TCRdb stores just in-frame clones and leaves some out. The V and J calls and clone size were taken over from that table, and D and trimming were inferred from the DNA. The repertoire has fewer than 350,000 clones, more than 75% of them found once; the top ten carry 2% to 2.5%. The sequenced sample was peripheral blood. The source of this sequence is a woman aged 30 to 39 who had recovered from COVID-19. The V gene is TRBV9, the J gene TRBJ2-3; 10 positions agree with TRBD2. CDR3 nucleotides: TGTGCCAGCAGCTTCCGCGGACTAGCGGTAACAGATACGCAGTATTTT. Protein: CASSFRGLAVTDTQYF. Looking up the rest from reference TRBV9 and TRBJ2-3 gives the full variable domain: DSGVTQTPKHLITATGQRVTLRCSPRSGDLSVYWYQQSLDQGLQFLIQYYNGEERAKGNILERFSAQQFPDLHSELNLSSLELGDSALYFCASSFRGLAVTDTQYFGPGTRLTVL.